These 25 T cell receptor beta chains share one sample of origin, sequenced in a study of T-cell memory formation after mild COVID-19. TCRdb called the 5' RACE reads again in MiXCR, with one record for every CDR3 protein. The sample yields approximately 430,000 distinct CDR3 sequences, 23% seen once. The source material was PBMCs or a T cell subset sorted from them (not recorded which). The receptor source for this set is an adult woman who had mild COVID-19 (a few samples of this study predate the infection). Cell type and time point are not known.

The chain joins TRBV6-2 or TRBV6-3 to TRBJ2-1; TRBD2 is a possible D gene (5 bases). Germline CDR1 MNHEY, CDR2 SVGEGT. This CDR3 has 13 amino acids. V shed 2 bases and J shed 7 bases, with 9 bases lying between them. Written as DNA, the CDR3 is TGTGCCAGCAGTTACCTTAGGAGGAATGAGCAGTTCTTC. This translates into CASSYLRRNEQFF.

The rearrangement joins TRBV6-5 to TRBJ2-1; 8 bases fit TRBD2. CDR1 and CDR2 from the germline V gene are MNHEY and SVGAGI. CDR3 length: 15 residues. Germline trimming cut 7 bases from V and 9 bases from J; bases unmatched to any gene: 14. As DNA, the CDR3 is TGTGCCAGCACCCAGACAACGGGGGGGGGAGGTGAGCAGTTCTTC. Its translation: CASTQTTGGGGEQFF.

Only a few counts were recorded for this clonotype. This sequence joins TRBV29-1 and TRBJ2-1; TRBD2 matches 11 bases. The CDR3 is 16 amino acids. V shed 2 bases and J 4 bases; nucleotides not matched to a gene: 7. CDR1 and CDR2 from the germline V gene are SQVTM and ANQGSEA. In DNA, the CDR3 is TGCAGCGTTGAATCGGCGACTAGCGGGATGTACAATGAGCAGTTCTTC. Protein sequence: CSVESATSGMYNEQFF.

The sample holds a few counts of this clonotype. The CDR3 DNA is TGCAGTGCTAGGGACAGGGGCGTGAGAGACTATGGCTACACCTTC. This gives the protein CSARDRGVRDYGYTF. The chain carries TRBV20-1 and TRBJ1-2; 9 bases map to TRBD1. The CDR3 covers 15 residues. From germline, CDR1 is DFQATT and CDR2 SNEGSKA (reference sequence). V lost 3 bases, J lost 3 bases, and 8 bases stayed unmatched.

The V call is TRBV20-1, the J call TRBJ2-7, with 11 bases that match TRBD2. V was pared by 0 bases and J by 7 bases, with 8 bases of the junction left unmatched. CDR3 length equals 15 residues. From germline, CDR1 is DFQATT and CDR2 SNEGSKA (reference sequence). CDR3 sequence reads: CSARDGETSGTEQYF. In nucleotides, the CDR3 is TGCAGTGCTAGAGATGGAGAGACTAGCGGGACGGAGCAGTACTTC.

This clonotype appeared a few times. The chain couples TRBV7-8 to TRBJ2-2; 7 positions agree with TRBD2. Per the germline V gene, CDR1 is SGHVS and CDR2 is FQNEAQ. Trimming at V came to 5 bases and at J to 4 bases, leaving 13 bases not matched to a gene. The CDR3 is 17 amino acids. CDR3 region: CASSLQLPAGTTGELFF. The CDR3 DNA sequence: TGTGCCAGCAGCCTCCAACTCCCAGCGGGGACCACCGGGGAGCTGTTTTTT.

This clonotype was observed a few times. V is TRBV5-1 and J is TRBJ2-6; 7 positions match TRBD2. The CDR3 has 18 amino acids. Trimming cost V 1 base and J 3 bases; bases outside gene matches: 10. Per the germline V gene, CDR1 is SGHRS and CDR2 is YFSETQ. CDR3 sequence: CASSLRTRGVSGANVLTF. The CDR3 DNA reads as TGCGCCAGCAGCTTGCGGACTAGGGGTGTAAGTGGGGCCAACGTCCTGACTTTC.

This sequence joins TRBV7-9 and TRBJ1-4, with D unclear. The V gene's germline CDR1 is SEHNR and CDR2 FQNEAQ (reference sequence). The CDR3 runs 15 residues. Between the trimmed V and J ends, which lost 4 bases and 5 bases, there was a span of 14 bases. The CDR3 nucleotides are TGTGCCAGCAGCTCGGACCCGGACCCCAATGAAAAACTGTTTTTT. This gives the protein CASSSDPDPNEKLFF.

This rearrangement joins TRBV5-1 to TRBJ2-2; 10 positions agree with TRBD1. This CDR3 is 19 amino acids long. Germline assignment: CDR1 SGHRS and CDR2 YFSETQ. V shed 5 bases and J 2 bases; nucleotides not matched to a gene: 15. The CDR3 DNA follows: TGCGCCAGCAGGATGTATTTGGGACAGGGGTCTACTAACACCGGGGAGCTGTTTTTT. This gives the protein CASRMYLGQGSTNTGELFF.

This clonotype was counted only a few times. CDR3 sequence reads: CSASRQGIDYTF. As DNA, the CDR3 is TGCAGTGCTAGTAGACAGGGAATCGACTACACCTTC. The chain is built from TRBV20-1 and TRBJ1-2; 7 bases line up with TRBD1. The germline gives CDR1 DFQATT, CDR2 SNEGSKA (reference sequence). This CDR3 region has 12 residues. V gave up 3 bases and J gave up 10 bases; unmatched junction bases: 8.

The chain employs TRBV11-1 and TRBJ2-1; D is undetermined. V was cut by 4 bases and J by 10 bases, with 11 bases left in between. In germline, CDR1 is SGHAT, CDR2 FQDESV (reference sequence). The length of the CDR3 is 12 residues. The CDR3 here is CASSSIRQEQFF. CDR3 sequence (DNA): TGTGCCAGCAGCTCCATCCGGCAGGAGCAGTTCTTC.

The sample holds a few counts of this clonotype. This rearrangement joins TRBV13 to TRBJ2-3, with TRBD2 matching 8 bases. CDR1 PRHDT and CDR2 FYEKMQ come from the germline V gene (reference sequence). The CDR3 is 14 amino acids. J lost 5 bases, V lost 5 bases, and 6 bases had no gene match. The CDR3 reads CASSSSGVQDTQYF. CDR3 nucleotide sequence: TGTGCCAGCAGCAGTAGCGGGGTTCAAGATACGCAGTATTTT.

This clonotype turned up a few times. The chain is built from TRBV6-6 and TRBJ1-5; D is perhaps TRBD1 (6 bases). Germline loops: CDR1 MNHNY, CDR2 SVGAGI (reference sequence). The CDR3 has 16 residues. Trimming took off 5 bases at V and 7 bases at J, with 21 bases between the two ends. CDR3 sequence (DNA): TGTGCCAGCAGTCGTTATTTCGAGGGGGAGGACCAGCCCCAGCATTTT. It is translated as CASSRYFEGEDQPQHF.

The chain employs TRBV6-5 and TRBJ1-1; D perhaps matches TRBD1 (5 bases). Germline V gives CDR1 MNHEY, CDR2 SVGAGI. The CDR3 is 14 amino acids. V was pared by 6 bases and J by 2 bases, with 13 bases between. CDR3 sequence: CASRLRDGNTEAFF. The CDR3 DNA follows: TGTGCCAGCAGGCTCCGGGACGGAAACACTGAAGCTTTCTTT.

This clonotype was seen a handful of times. V and J are TRBV7-8 and TRBJ1-4, with 8 bases matching TRBD1. The length of the CDR3 is 16 residues. V shed 2 bases, J shed 8 bases, and the junction held 10 bases outside the gene matches. CDR1 SGHVS and CDR2 FQNEAQ come from the germline V gene. CDR3 region: CASSLLSGQGKEKLFF. The CDR3 nucleotides are TGTGCCAGCAGCTTACTATCAGGACAGGGAAAAGAAAAACTGTTTTTT.

V usage is TRBV18 and J usage is TRBJ2-1; D is unresolved. CDR3 size: 13 residues. Trimming left V 6 bases short and J 5 bases short, with 11 bases between. Germline values: CDR1 KGHSH, CDR2 LQKENI. The CDR3 protein is CASSPRVNNEQFF. The CDR3 DNA reads as TGTGCCAGCTCCCCTAGAGTCAACAATGAGCAGTTCTTC.

J is TRBJ2-3 and V is TRBV6-6; D uncertain. Germline V gives CDR1 MNHNY, CDR2 SVGAGI (reference sequence). The CDR3 loop spans 13 amino acids. The ends were cut back, 6 bases at V and 0 bases at J, with 7 bases in the middle. The CDR3 loop is CASRLDSTDTQYF. CDR3 DNA sequence: TGTGCCAGCAGACTGGACAGCACAGATACGCAGTATTTT.

A few counts support this clonotype. The chain couples TRBV4-1 to TRBJ1-1, with no clear D. Trimming stripped 1 base from V and 5 bases from J, with 8 bases between. The CDR3 contains 13 residues. The germline V gene encodes CDR1 MGHRA and CDR2 YSYEKL. CDR3 nucleotides: TGCGCCAGCAGCCAAGTGGAGACTACTGAAGCTTTCTTT. Its translation is CASSQVETTEAFF.

The V call is TRBV3-1, the J call TRBJ1-6, with D perhaps matching TRBD1 (5 bases). The CDR3 is 15 amino acids. In germline, CDR1 is LGHDT, CDR2 YNNKEL (reference sequence). The V gene lost 1 base and the J gene lost 10 bases, with 14 bases spanning the gap. The CDR3 nucleotides are TGTGCCAGCAGCCAAGGAGGAGGGACGGGGTCACCCCTCCACTTT. It specifies CASSQGGGTGSPLHF.

This rearrangement joins TRBV5-1 to TRBJ1-5; perhaps TRBD1 as D (6 bases). Between the trimmed V and J ends, which lost 1 base and 3 bases, there was a span of 11 bases. The length of the CDR3 is 15 residues. Germline CDR1 reads SGHRS; CDR2 reads YFSETQ. The CDR3 sequence: CASSLWGADNQPQHF. CDR3 DNA: TGCGCCAGCAGCTTGTGGGGGGCAGACAATCAGCCCCAGCATTTT.

On this clonotype itself: A read error may account for a junction end that differs from germline. This sequence joins TRBV24-1 and TRBJ1-1; D possibly corresponds to TRBD1 (5 bases). Germline CDR1 KGHDR, CDR2 SFDVKD. This CDR3 is built from 13 residues. DNA of the CDR3: TGTGCCACCAGTGATTGGGGGTCCGGACGGAATTACTTT. Amino acid sequence: CATSDWGSGRNYF.

This chain links TRBV29-1 with TRBJ1-4; D is perhaps TRBD1 (5 bases). The CDR3 totals 12 residues. Per the germline V gene, CDR1 is SQVTM and CDR2 is ANQGSEA. Trimming pared 7 bases from V and 7 bases from J, leaving 13 bases between. The CDR3 protein is CSASGSGEKLFF. The CDR3 DNA reads as TGCAGCGCTTCAGGGTCCGGTGAAAAACTGTTTTTT.

This rearrangement joins TRBV4-3 to TRBJ2-7; the D gene is possibly TRBD2 (6 bases). CDR1 is LGHNA, CDR2 YSLEER, per germline. The CDR3 sequence is 14 residues long. V was cut by 4 bases and J by 7 bases, with 17 bases left in between. Here the CDR3 reads CASSPGGAGWEQYF. The CDR3 nucleotides read TGCGCCAGCAGCCCAGGCGGGGCAGGTTGGGAGCAGTACTTC.

This clonotype occurred a few times. V is TRBV6-5 and J is TRBJ2-2; 8 nucleotides align to TRBD2. The CDR3 has 15 residues. J was trimmed by 1 base and V by 7 bases; bases with no gene match: 5. Per germline, CDR1 MNHEY and CDR2 SVGAGI. The chain's CDR3 is CASNLAGLNTGELFF. Written as DNA, the CDR3 is TGTGCCAGCAATTTAGCGGGATTGAACACCGGGGAGCTGTTTTTT.

This clonotype came up a few times. This chain links TRBV12-3 or TRBV12-4 with TRBJ2-1; 12 nucleotides line up with TRBD2. The CDR3 is 15 residues long. Losses at the gene ends were 6 bases for V and 6 bases for J; bases not matched to a gene: 6. In nucleotides, the CDR3 is TGTGCCAGCAGCACTAGCGGGAGGAACGCCAATGAGCAGTTCTTC. This codes for CASSTSGRNANEQFF.